This TCR beta chain was identified during a study of T cell changes during pregnancy in multiple sclerosis. Repertoires were generated with immunoSEQ multiplex PCR, while TCRdb's copy carries only in-frame clones and drops some. The profile shows over 85,000 clones, 91% of them singletons. With V trimmed by 4 bases and J by 10 bases, 6 bases remained unmatched. This CDR3 contains 15 residues. The germline gives CDR1 LGHNA, CDR2 YSLEER. The sequencing used peripheral blood, collected after pregnancy. This sequence originates from a female donor in good health, enrolled as a control in a pregnancy study. This sequence joins TRBV4-3 and TRBJ2-1; 14 bases are a match to TRBD2. For the CDR3, the DNA is TGCGCCAGCAGCCCGACTAGCGGGGGGGGCGGGGAGCAGTTCTTC. As protein: CASSPTSGGGGEQFF.